This is a list of T cell receptor beta chains from one sample in a study of shared clonotypes between healthy human individuals. TCRdb's copy holds only in-frame clones and misses some; the assay was immunoSEQ multiplex PCR. This table holds around 2.5 million clones, approximately 94% found once. The sequenced sample consisted of naive CD4+ T cells from PBMCs. The receptors were sampled from a man younger than 30 in good health. Some clones in this sample may be carry-over from other donors' samples. Each CDR3 is given with its conserved first and last residue. Each record gives: CDR3 protein, CDR3 DNA, V gene, clone size, J gene, D gene. The D gene is left open where the match is weak. For some rows the clone size is stated as once, few or many, or as a class when expanded; others skip it.

CASSGASGLRNEQYF | TGCGCCAGCAGTGGGGCTAGCGGGCTTCGGAACGAGCAGTACTTC | TRBV10-1 | NA | TRBJ2-7 | TRBD2
CASSLWSERAEAFF | TGCGCCAGCAGCTTGTGGTCGGAACGGGCTGAAGCTTTCTTT | TRBV5-1 | NA | TRBJ1-1 | NA
CASSLYRSHEQFF | TGCGCCAGCAGCTTATATAGGTCTCATGAGCAGTTCTTC | TRBV5-1 | NA | TRBJ2-1 | NA
CVGLNEQFF | TGTGTGGGGTTAAATGAGCAGTTCTTC | TRBV7-9 | once | TRBJ2-1 | NA
CASSVGRGPTEKLFF | TGTGCCAGCAGCGTAGGCAGGGGCCCGACTGAAAAACTGTTTTTT | TRBV9 | NA | TRBJ1-4 | NA
CASSLSGRETQYF | TGTGCCAGCAGCTTGAGCGGGAGAGAGACCCAGTACTTC | TRBV11-3 | NA | TRBJ2-5 | TRBD2
CASSSVPGGYTEAFF | TGCGCCAGCAGCTCGGTCCCTGGGGGGTACACTGAAGCTTTCTTT | TRBV5-1 | NA | TRBJ1-1 | NA
CASSSGTSGSTHTQYF | TGTGCCAGCAGTTCCGGGACTAGCGGGAGCACGCATACGCAGTATTTT | TRBV27 | NA | TRBJ2-3 | TRBD2
CASSARTGSYGYTF | TGTGCCAGCAGTGCTAGGACAGGGAGCTATGGCTACACCTTC | TRBV6-5 | NA | TRBJ1-2 | TRBD1
CASSRAGGLYEQYF | TGCGCCAGCAGCCGAGCGGGGGGTTTATACGAGCAGTACTTC | TRBV4-1 | NA | TRBJ2-7 | TRBD2
CASSLSMTGVGDEQYF | TGTGCCAGCAGTTTATCGATGACAGGGGTGGGCGACGAGCAGTACTTC | TRBV27 | NA | TRBJ2-7 | TRBD1
CASGSGPYEQYF | TGTGCCAGTGGGAGCGGCCCCTACGAGCAGTACTTC | TRBV7-9 | NA | TRBJ2-7 | NA
CASGLDSQQTQYF | TGTGCCAGCGGATTGGACTCCCAGCAGACCCAGTACTTC | TRBV6-7 | NA | TRBJ2-5 | NA
CASSLGSLAGGITDTQYF | TGTGCCAGCAGCTTAGGATCACTAGCGGGAGGGATCACAGATACGCAGTATTTT | TRBV7-2 | NA | TRBJ2-3 | TRBD2
CSAGAGTPDTQYF | TGCAGCGCCGGAGCCGGGACTCCAGATACGCAGTATTTT | TRBV29-1 | NA | TRBJ2-3 | NA
CSVYGSQFPPNYGYTF | TGCAGCGTTTACGGGTCTCAGTTCCCCCCCAACTATGGCTACACCTTC | TRBV29-1 | NA | TRBJ1-2 | NA
CASSLRGWRDGWEREQYF | TGTGCCAGCAGTTTACGAGGTTGGCGGGATGGATGGGAAAGAGAGCAGTACTTC | TRBV27 | NA | TRBJ2-7 | NA
CASSLTSGSFEQYF | TGTGCCAGCAGCCTGACTAGCGGGAGTTTCGAGCAGTACTTC | TRBV6-5 | NA | TRBJ2-7 | TRBD2
CASSTGTGGTYGYTF | TGTGCCAGCAGTACCGGGACAGGGGGCACCTATGGCTACACCTTC | TRBV28 | NA | TRBJ1-2 | TRBD1
CASSKEADILSGNTIYF | TGTGCCAGCAGCAAAGAGGCAGATATCCTCTCTGGAAACACCATATATTTT | TRBV21-1 | NA | TRBJ1-3 | NA
CASSRIPGVYGNTIYF | TGCGCCAGCAGCCGGATACCAGGGGTTTATGGAAACACCATATATTTT | TRBV4-1 | NA | TRBJ1-3 | NA
CASQARGSRETQYF | TGTGCCAGCCAGGCCAGGGGATCACGGGAGACCCAGTACTTC | TRBV28 | once | TRBJ2-5 | NA
CASSLIAGAPGEQYF | TGTGCCAGCAGCTTGATTGCGGGGGCGCCGGGGGAGCAGTACTTC | TRBV5-5 | NA | TRBJ2-7 | NA
CASSRGTSNEQFF | TGTGCCAGCAGTCGCGGGACTAGCAATGAGCAGTTCTTC | TRBV6-5 | NA | TRBJ2-1 | TRBD2
CASSLALAGINEQFF | TGCGCCAGCAGCTTGGCCCTAGCGGGAATAAATGAGCAGTTCTTC | TRBV5-1 | NA | TRBJ2-1 | TRBD2
CASSSGTAFEKLFF | TGTGCCAGCAGCTCCGGGACAGCTTTTGAAAAACTGTTTTTT | TRBV5-4 | NA | TRBJ1-4 | TRBD1
CASSPNGGGSYEQYF | TGTGCCAGCAGCCCGAATGGAGGCGGTTCCTACGAGCAGTACTTC | TRBV5-4 | NA | TRBJ2-7 | NA
CASSPGQGADTQYF | TGTGCCAGCAGCCCCGGACAGGGCGCAGATACGCAGTATTTT | TRBV7-2 | NA | TRBJ2-3 | TRBD1
CASSLGLSSYEQYF | TGCGCCAGCAGCTTGGGGCTAAGCTCCTACGAGCAGTACTTC | TRBV5-1 | NA | TRBJ2-7 | NA
CASRIFRVLHGGYTF | TGTGCCAGCAGGATATTTCGGGTACTCCACGGAGGCTACACCTTC | TRBV28 | NA | TRBJ1-2 | NA
CASSYSNQAFF | TGTGCCAGCAGTTACTCGAACCAGGCTTTCTTT | TRBV6-6 | NA | TRBJ1-1 | NA
CASSPDGSSYEQYF | TGTGCCAGCAGCCCGGACGGGAGTTCCTACGAGCAGTACTTC | TRBV9 | NA | TRBJ2-7 | NA